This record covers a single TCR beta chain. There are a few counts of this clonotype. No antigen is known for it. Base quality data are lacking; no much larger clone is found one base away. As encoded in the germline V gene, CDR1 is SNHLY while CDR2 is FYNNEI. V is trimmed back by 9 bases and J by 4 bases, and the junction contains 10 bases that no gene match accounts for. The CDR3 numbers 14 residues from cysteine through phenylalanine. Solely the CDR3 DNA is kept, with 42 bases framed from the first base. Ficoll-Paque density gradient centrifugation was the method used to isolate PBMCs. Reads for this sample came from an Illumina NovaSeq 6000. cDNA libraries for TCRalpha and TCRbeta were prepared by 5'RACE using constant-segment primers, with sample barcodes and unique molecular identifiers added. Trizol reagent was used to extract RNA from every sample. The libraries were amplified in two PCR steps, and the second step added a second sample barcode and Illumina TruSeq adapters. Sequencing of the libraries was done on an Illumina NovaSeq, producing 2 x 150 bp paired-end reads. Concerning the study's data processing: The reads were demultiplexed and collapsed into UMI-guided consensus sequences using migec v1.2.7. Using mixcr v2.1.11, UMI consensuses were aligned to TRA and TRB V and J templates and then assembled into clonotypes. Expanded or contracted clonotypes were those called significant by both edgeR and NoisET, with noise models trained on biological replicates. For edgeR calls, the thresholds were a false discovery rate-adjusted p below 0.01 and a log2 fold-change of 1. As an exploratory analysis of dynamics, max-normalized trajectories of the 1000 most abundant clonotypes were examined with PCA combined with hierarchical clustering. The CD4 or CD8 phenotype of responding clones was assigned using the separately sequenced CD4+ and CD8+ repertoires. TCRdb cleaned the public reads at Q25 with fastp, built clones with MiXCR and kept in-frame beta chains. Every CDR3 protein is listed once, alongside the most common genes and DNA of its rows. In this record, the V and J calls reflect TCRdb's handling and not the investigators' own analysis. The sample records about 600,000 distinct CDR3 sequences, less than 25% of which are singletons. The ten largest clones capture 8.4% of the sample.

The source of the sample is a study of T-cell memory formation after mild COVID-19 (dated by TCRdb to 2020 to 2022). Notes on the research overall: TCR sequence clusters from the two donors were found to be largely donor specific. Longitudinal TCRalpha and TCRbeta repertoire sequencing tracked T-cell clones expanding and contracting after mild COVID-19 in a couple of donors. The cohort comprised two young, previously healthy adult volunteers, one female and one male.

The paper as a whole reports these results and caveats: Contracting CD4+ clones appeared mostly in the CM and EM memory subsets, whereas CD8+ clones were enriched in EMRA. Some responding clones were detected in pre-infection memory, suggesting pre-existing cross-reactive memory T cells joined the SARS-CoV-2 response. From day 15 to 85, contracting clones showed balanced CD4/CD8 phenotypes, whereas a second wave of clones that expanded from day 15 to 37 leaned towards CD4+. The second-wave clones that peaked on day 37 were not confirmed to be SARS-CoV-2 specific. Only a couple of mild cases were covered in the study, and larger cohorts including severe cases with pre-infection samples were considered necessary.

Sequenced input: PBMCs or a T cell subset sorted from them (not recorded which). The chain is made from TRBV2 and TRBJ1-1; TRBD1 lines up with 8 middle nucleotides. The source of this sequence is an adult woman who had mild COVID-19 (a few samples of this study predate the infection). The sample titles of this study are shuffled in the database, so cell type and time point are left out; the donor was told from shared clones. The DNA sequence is TGTGCCAGTACGCAGGGGGCGGAGGGCACTGAAGCTTTCTTT. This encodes CASTQGAEGTEAFF.